There are many counts of the clone carrying this T cell receptor (beta chain). Antigen unknown. The CDR3 extends over 13 amino acids. The germline V gene has CDR1 SQVTM and CDR2 ANQGSEA. Trimming took 4 bases from V and 5 from J, leaving 14 bases between them. The data derive from a study of neurological immune-mediated disorders. The study, taken as a whole, reports: The level of TCR clonal expansion was highest in patients with HTLV-1-associated myelopathy and lowest in multiple sclerosis, where it fell below the level seen in healthy controls. The absence of any CDR3 amino acid sequence shared by expanded clones across subjects suggests that repertoires were private in all groups.

Sorted libraries came from roughly 1 million CD4+ or CD8+ T cells. Over 170 million TCR-beta sequences from 15-18 subjects were obtained in each sequencing run. TCRdb re-called the 5' RACE reads with MiXCR, one entry per CDR3 protein. This repertoire shows 15,000 to 20,000 distinct CDR3 sequences, approximately 7.3% found once; its top ten account for 17%. The chain couples TRBV29-1 to TRBJ1-1; no clear D. The material sequenced was CD8+ T cells from blood. The source of this sequence is a young woman with HTLV-1-associated myelopathy (HAM/TSP). The CDR3 reads CSVVRVRSTEAFF. CDR3 in DNA: TGCAGCGTTGTACGGGTCCGGAGTACTGAAGCTTTCTTT. The whole variable domain, remainder taken from reference TRBV29-1 and TRBJ1-1, is SAVISQKPSRDICQRGTSLTIQCQVDSQVTMMFWYRQQPGQSLTLIATANQGSEATYESGFVIDKFPISRPNLTFSTLTVSNMSPEDSSIYLCSVVRVRSTEAFFGQGTRLTVV.